This T cell receptor (beta chain) comes out of a study of blood T cell repertoires in COVID-19. Generated by immunoSEQ multiplex PCR, the TCRdb table keeps only in-frame clones and is missing some. The repertoire holds 350,000 to 450,000 clones, with about 91% as singletons. This clone has just one count. Germline trimming cut 4 bases from V and 13 bases from J; bases unmatched to any gene: 4. CDR1 is LGHDT and CDR2 is YNNKEL in the germline V gene (reference sequence). The CDR3 has 12 amino acids. Sequenced material: peripheral blood. This chain connects TRBV3-1 (or the pseudogene TRBV3-2) to TRBJ1-6; TRBD1 agrees at 7 bases. The clonotype comes from a woman in her forties with COVID-19, enrolled during active disease. The chain's CDR3 is CASSRQGFPLHF. DNA for the CDR3: TGTGCCAGCAGCCGACAGGGTTTCCCCCTCCACTTT.